This T cell receptor beta chain was documented in a study of identical twins. Study findings and constraints: Twin sharing of out-of-frame TCR alpha was underestimated by models in monozygotic pairs.

Trimming left V 1 base short and J 5 bases short, with 14 bases between. The germline gives CDR1 SEHNR, CDR2 FQNEAQ (reference sequence). This CDR3 is built from 15 residues. TCRdb recomputed calls from the 5' RACE reads with MiXCR, one row per CDR3 protein. The data show hundreds of thousands of distinct CDR3 sequences, 8.6% seen once. Details on this clonotype: Its target is unknown.

These data were also reused for a study on yellow fever vaccine responses in identical twins.

The TCR sequence derives from a woman aged 18-29 years in good health. Sequenced: PBMCs. The chain recombines TRBV7-9 with TRBJ2-5; D may match TRBD1 or TRBD2 (5 bases each). The CDR3 here is CASSLGGPPRETQYF. CDR3 coding DNA: TGTGCCAGCAGCTTAGGGGGACCACCGAGGGAGACCCAGTACTTC.